The rows below give T cell receptor beta chains drawn from one sample of a study of technical replicates of blood from several donors. Some clones are missing from TCRdb's copy, which holds only in-frame ones; the method was immunoSEQ multiplex PCR. The profile covers about 82,000 clones, with about 93% appearing a single time and roughly 0.4% taken by the ten largest. The material sequenced was T cells isolated from PBMCs. Source of these receptors: a human donor in good health. The CDR3 runs from the conserved cysteine through the conserved F or W. A D gene is named only where the DNA matches it firmly. Rows give clone size only sometimes, using once, few, many, or a class for an expanded clone.

J gene: TRBJ1-5
V gene: TRBV2
clone size: NA
D gene: NA
CDR3 protein: CASKVGAGVDQPQHF
CDR3 DNA: TGTGCCAGCAAAGTAGGGGCGGGGGTGGATCAGCCCCAGCATTTT

J gene: TRBJ1-2
V gene: TRBV28
clone size: NA
D gene: NA
CDR3 protein: CASSLQGLAYGYTF
CDR3 DNA: TGTGCCAGCAGTTTGCAGGGGTTAGCCTATGGCTACACCTTC

J gene: TRBJ1-5
V gene: TRBV7-2
clone size: once
D gene: TRBD1
CDR3 protein: CASSLRQGVQPQHF
CDR3 DNA: TGTGCCAGCAGCCTAAGACAGGGAGTACAGCCCCAGCATTTT

J gene: TRBJ1-1
V gene: TRBV30
clone size: few
D gene: NA
CDR3 protein: CAWAYASPNTEAFF
CDR3 DNA: TGTGCCTGGGCCTACGCGTCACCGAACACTGAAGCTTTCTTT

J gene: TRBJ2-1
V gene: TRBV4-1
clone size: NA
D gene: NA
CDR3 protein: CASGPRYGGYNEQFF
CDR3 DNA: TGCGCCAGCGGCCCACGGTATGGAGGGTACAATGAGCAGTTCTTC

J gene: TRBJ1-1
V gene: TRBV4-1
clone size: NA
D gene: NA
CDR3 protein: CASSQGNGGMNTEAFF
CDR3 DNA: TGCGCCAGCAGCCAAGGTAATGGGGGGATGAACACTGAAGCTTTCTTT

J gene: TRBJ2-7
V gene: TRBV7-9
clone size: NA
D gene: NA
CDR3 protein: CASSFEGVYEQYF
CDR3 DNA: TGTGCCAGCAGCTTTGAGGGAGTCTACGAGCAGTACTTC

J gene: TRBJ2-7
V gene: TRBV7-9
clone size: NA
D gene: TRBD2
CDR3 protein: CASTSWREVSYEQYF
CDR3 DNA: TGTGCCAGCACGTCGTGGCGGGAGGTCTCCTACGAGCAGTACTTC

J gene: TRBJ2-7
V gene: TRBV6-5
clone size: NA
D gene: TRBD1
CDR3 protein: CASSFRTGSYEQYF
CDR3 DNA: TGTGCCAGCAGTTTTCGGACAGGGAGTTACGAGCAGTACTTC

J gene: TRBJ1-2
V gene: TRBV11-2
clone size: NA
D gene: NA
CDR3 protein: CASSLEQIYGYTF
CDR3 DNA: TGTGCCAGCAGCTTAGAACAGATCTATGGCTACACCTTC

J gene: TRBJ2-3
V gene: TRBV10-1
clone size: NA
D gene: NA
CDR3 protein: CASSGPGPRDTQYF
CDR3 DNA: TGCGCCAGCAGTGGTCCGGGTCCTAGGGATACGCAGTATTTT

J gene: TRBJ2-7
V gene: TRBV28
clone size: NA
D gene: NA
CDR3 protein: CASNGDNYEQYF
CDR3 DNA: TGTGCCAGCAATGGAGATAACTACGAGCAGTACTTC

J gene: TRBJ1-3
V gene: TRBV5-1
clone size: once
D gene: TRBD1
CDR3 protein: CASSLVQGASGNTIYF
CDR3 DNA: TGCGCCAGCAGCTTGGTACAGGGGGCCTCTGGAAACACCATATATTTT

J gene: TRBJ2-7
V gene: TRBV5-1
clone size: NA
D gene: NA
CDR3 protein: CASSFPLTGEQYF
CDR3 DNA: TGCGCCAGCAGCTTTCCTTTGACGGGCGAGCAGTACTTC

J gene: TRBJ1-3
V gene: TRBV29-1
clone size: NA
D gene: NA
CDR3 protein: CSVARGPSGNTIYF
CDR3 DNA: TGCAGCGTTGCCAGGGGACCCTCTGGAAACACCATATATTTT

J gene: TRBJ2-7
V gene: TRBV4-1
clone size: NA
D gene: NA
CDR3 protein: CASSQGGTTSYEQYF
CDR3 DNA: TGCGCCAGCAGCCAAGGGGGGACAACCTCCTACGAGCAGTACTTC

J gene: TRBJ1-1
V gene: TRBV2
clone size: NA
D gene: NA
CDR3 protein: CASMGREVPEAFF
CDR3 DNA: TGTGCCAGCATGGGCAGGGAGGTCCCTGAAGCTTTCTTT

J gene: TRBJ2-7
V gene: TRBV15
clone size: NA
D gene: TRBD2
CDR3 protein: CATSRDLRLAGNYEQYF
CDR3 DNA: TGTGCCACCAGCAGAGATCTCCGACTAGCGGGAAACTACGAGCAGTACTTC

J gene: TRBJ2-5
V gene: TRBV14
clone size: NA
D gene: TRBD1
CDR3 protein: CASSRLLTGQIKETQYF
CDR3 DNA: TGTGCCAGCAGCCGGCTCCTTACGGGACAGATTAAAGAGACCCAGTACTTC

J gene: TRBJ2-1
V gene: TRBV5-8
clone size: NA
D gene: TRBD2
CDR3 protein: CASSYGTSGYNEQFF
CDR3 DNA: TGTGCCAGCAGCTATGGGACTAGCGGCTACAATGAGCAGTTCTTC

J gene: TRBJ2-1
V gene: TRBV28
clone size: NA
D gene: NA
CDR3 protein: CASWDLSSYNEQFF
CDR3 DNA: TGTGCCAGCTGGGACTTGAGCTCCTACAATGAGCAGTTCTTC

J gene: TRBJ2-7
V gene: TRBV4-3
clone size: NA
D gene: TRBD2
CDR3 protein: CASSQDAGTSGSRNF
CDR3 DNA: TGCGCCAGCAGCCAAGATGCCGGGACTAGCGGGAGTCGAAACTTC

J gene: TRBJ1-1
V gene: TRBV11-2
clone size: NA
D gene: TRBD1
CDR3 protein: CASSWDRPIMNTEAFF
CDR3 DNA: TGTGCCAGCAGCTGGGACAGGCCGATCATGAACACTGAAGCTTTCTTT

J gene: TRBJ2-3
V gene: TRBV6-5
clone size: NA
D gene: TRBD2
CDR3 protein: CASTYIAGEVADTQYF
CDR3 DNA: TGTGCCAGCACTTATATAGCGGGAGAAGTTGCAGATACGCAGTATTTT

J gene: TRBJ2-5
V gene: TRBV6-1
clone size: NA
D gene: TRBD2
CDR3 protein: CASSELGLAAETQYF
CDR3 DNA: TGTGCCAGCAGCGAACTGGGACTAGCAGCAGAGACCCAGTACTTC

J gene: TRBJ2-7
V gene: TRBV19
clone size: NA
D gene: NA
CDR3 protein: CASSIPYSEQYF
CDR3 DNA: TGTGCCAGTAGTATCCCTTACAGCGAGCAGTACTTC

J gene: TRBJ1-1
V gene: TRBV6-1
clone size: once
D gene: NA
CDR3 protein: CASSEGRSSVTEAFF
CDR3 DNA: TGTGCCAGCAGTGAAGGGAGATCTAGTGTAACTGAAGCTTTCTTT